The sequence of this TCR beta chain was determined in a study of CD8 T cells in Susac syndrome. Germline CDR1 reads SEHNR; CDR2 reads FQNEAQ (reference sequence). CDR3 length equals 15 residues. With 1 base clipped from V and 3 bases from J, the junction kept 5 bases outside the gene matches. The RNA, 0.5 to 1 ug, was put through reverse transcription using random hexamers. In TCRdb, the immunoSEQ multiplex PCR reads were re-called with MiXCR into one record per CDR3 protein. The sample lists some 300,000 distinct CDR3 sequences; roughly 85% were seen once. This clonotype was detected only a few times.

The sequence derives from a human donor with multiple sclerosis. The sequencing sample was made of CD8+ T cells from PBMCs. The chain recombines TRBV7-9 with TRBJ1-1; 7 bases align to TRBD1. CDR3 nucleotides: TGTGCCAGCAGCTTAGAACAGGGGTGGTACACTGAAGCTTTCTTT. Translating it yields CASSLEQGWYTEAFF.